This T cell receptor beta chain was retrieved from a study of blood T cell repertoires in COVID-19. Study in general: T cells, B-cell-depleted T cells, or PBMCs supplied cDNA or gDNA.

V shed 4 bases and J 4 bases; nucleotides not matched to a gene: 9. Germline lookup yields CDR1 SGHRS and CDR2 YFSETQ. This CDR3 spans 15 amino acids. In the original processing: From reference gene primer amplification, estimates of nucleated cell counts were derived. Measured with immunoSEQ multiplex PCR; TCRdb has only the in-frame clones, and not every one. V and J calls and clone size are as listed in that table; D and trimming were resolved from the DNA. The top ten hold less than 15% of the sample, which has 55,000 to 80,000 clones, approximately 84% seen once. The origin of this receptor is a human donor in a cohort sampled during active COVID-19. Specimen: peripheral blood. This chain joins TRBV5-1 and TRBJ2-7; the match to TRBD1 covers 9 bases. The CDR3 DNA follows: TGCGCCAGCAGCCTCTACCTGGGACAGGGATACGAGCAGTACTTC. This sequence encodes CASSLYLGQGYEQYF.